What follows are 32 T cell receptor beta chains derived from one specimen sequenced in a study of OX40 agonist ivuxolimab in advanced cancers. The library was prepared using the immunoSEQ multiplex PCR assay. The immuneACCESS repertoire file appears here via TCRdb, limited to in-frame rearrangements. These files lack a portion of the clones; in checked studies, under half of the deficit traces to unresolved V genes, and the cause of the others is not known. This sample lists about 43,000 clones; about 93% were detected once. The leading ten clones occupy roughly 9.6% of the sample. Sequenced material: CD4+ or CD8+ T cells sorted from blood, taken in a trial of the OX40 agonist ivuxolimab. These receptors originate from an adult with an advanced solid tumor such as melanoma, head and neck, liver or kidney cancer.

This rearrangement joins TRBV7-2 to TRBJ2-5, with D uncertain. V was clipped by 5 bases and J by 2 bases, with 15 bases between them. Germline V gives CDR1 SGHTA, CDR2 FQGNSA. The CDR3 sequence is 15 residues long. As DNA, the CDR3 is TGTGCCAGCAGCCAGTTAAGGAGCCCACAAGAGACCCAGTACTTC. As protein: CASSQLRSPQETQYF.

The J gene is TRBJ2-2, the V gene TRBV7-3; D is undetermined. The CDR3 runs 16 residues. Germline V gene sequence: CDR1 SGHTA, CDR2 FQGTGA. Deletions cut 1 base from V and 2 bases from J, with 11 bases between. Written as DNA, the CDR3 is TGTGCCAGCAGCTTAATACGACACCATAACACCGGGGAGCTGTTTTTT. This gives the protein CASSLIRHHNTGELFF.

The V call is TRBV7-9, the J call TRBJ1-1; 10 bases are a match to TRBD1. V shed 3 bases, J shed 5 bases, and the junction held 3 bases outside the gene matches. Germline-derived CDR1 and CDR2 are SEHNR and FQNEAQ (reference sequence). The CDR3 length is 14 residues. For the CDR3, the DNA is TGTGCCAGCAGCTTGACAGGGGGCGGGACTGAAGCTTTCTTT. This sequence encodes CASSLTGGGTEAFF.

V usage is TRBV30 and J usage is TRBJ2-3; 9 bases fit TRBD2. Germline lookup yields CDR1 GTSNPN and CDR2 SVGIG (reference sequence). With 8 bases clipped from V and 6 bases from J, the junction kept 15 bases outside the gene matches. CDR3 length: 15 amino acids. The CDR3 region has the DNA TGTGCCCGGGGGGCTGCGGGAGGGCCGGGGGATACGCAGTATTTT. Its translation: CARGAAGGPGDTQYF.

The V and J genes are TRBV7-6 and TRBJ2-7; 14 positions match TRBD2. The V gene's germline CDR1 is SGHVS and CDR2 FNYEAQ. J gave up 2 bases and V 5 bases, and 5 bases lay outside the gene matches. The CDR3 is 16 residues long. In DNA form, the CDR3 reads TGTGCCAGCAGCCCGGGACTAGCGGGAGCGACCTACGAGCAGTACTTC. Translated, it gives CASSPGLAGATYEQYF.

This clone was counted only a few times. The chain employs TRBV6-5 and TRBJ1-5; 8 bases line up with TRBD1. Unmatched junction bases numbered 3, after V lost 6 bases and J lost 2 bases. The germline V gene encodes CDR1 MNHEY and CDR2 SVGAGI. This CDR3 has 14 amino acids. The CDR3 loop is CASRRTGRNQPQHF. CDR3 nucleotide sequence: TGTGCCAGCAGAAGGACAGGGCGCAATCAGCCCCAGCATTTT.

The table lists this clone with a count of one. J is TRBJ2-3 and V is TRBV11-2; tentatively, D is TRBD1 (5 bases). Trimming stripped 2 bases from V and 1 base from J, with 13 bases between. This CDR3 has 16 amino acids. Germline lookup yields CDR1 SGHAT and CDR2 FQNNGV. The CDR3 DNA reads TGTGCCAGCAGCTTATATCTCAGGGTGGGCACAGATACGCAGTATTTT. Translating gives CASSLYLRVGTDTQYF.

The chain employs TRBV28 and TRBJ1-1; the match to TRBD1 covers 12 bases. With 6 bases clipped from V and 11 bases from J, the junction kept 13 bases outside the gene matches. The CDR3 loop spans 15 amino acids. The germline V gene encodes CDR1 MDHEN and CDR2 SYDVKM. In DNA form, the CDR3 reads TGTGCCAGCAGGCGACCGGGACAGGGGGCGTTTGGGGCTTTCTTT. Amino acid sequence: CASRRPGQGAFGAFF. Complete variable domain (other parts from reference TRBV28 and TRBJ1-1): DVKVTQSSRYLVKRTGEKVFLECVQDMDHENMFWYRQDPGLGLRLIYFSYDVKMKEKGDIPEGYSVSREKKERFSLILESASTNQTSMYLCASRRPGQGAFGAFFGQGTRLTVV.

This sequence joins TRBV28 and TRBJ2-5; 9 nucleotides align to TRBD2. CDR1 MDHEN and CDR2 SYDVKM come from the germline V gene. The CDR3 runs to 16 residues. J gave up 5 bases and V 2 bases, and 9 bases lay outside the gene matches. The CDR3: CASSLMTSGPSETQYF. The DNA for the CDR3 is TGTGCCAGCAGTTTAATGACTAGCGGCCCAAGTGAGACCCAGTACTTC.

This clone was recorded a few times. This chain uses TRBV6-4 with TRBJ1-2, with 9 bases identical to TRBD1. CDR1 and CDR2 (germline): MRHNA, SNTAGT. The CDR3 totals 15 residues. The V and J ends lost 2 bases and 7 bases, in that order; junction bases with no gene match: 8. This CDR3 is CASSDGGQGRSGYTF. DNA for the CDR3: TGTGCCAGCAGTGACGGCGGACAGGGGCGCTCTGGCTACACCTTC.

The chain recombines TRBV7-2 with TRBJ2-7; 7 positions match TRBD2. The length of the CDR3 is 16 residues. Germline V CDR1 and CDR2: SGHTA, FQGNSA. V lost 4 bases to trimming and J lost 2 bases; unmatched junction nucleotides: 11. The CDR3 DNA is TGTGCCAGCAGCTCGCTGCGGGCGGGAGATACCTACGAGCAGTACTTC. This translates into CASSSLRAGDTYEQYF.

The chain links TRBV7-9 to TRBJ2-7; possibly TRBD2 for D (5 bases). Trimming stripped 5 bases from V and 2 bases from J, with 10 bases between. This CDR3 has 13 amino acids. Looked up from germline, CDR1 is SEHNR and CDR2 is FQNEAQ (reference sequence). CDR3 sequence: CASSPPRAYEQYF. The CDR3 DNA sequence: TGTGCCAGCAGCCCGCCGCGGGCCTACGAGCAGTACTTC.

The V gene is TRBV29-1, the J gene TRBJ1-2; TRBD1 matches at 10 bases. The V gene end was trimmed by 8 bases and the J gene end by 8 bases; junction bases not matched to a gene: 11. Germline assignment: CDR1 SQVTM and CDR2 ANQGSEA. The CDR3 is made up of 13 amino acids. The CDR3 protein is CSIWDRGRDGYTF. The CDR3 region has the DNA TGCAGCATCTGGGACAGGGGTAGGGACGGCTACACCTTC.

The J gene is TRBJ1-1, the V gene TRBV7-3; 7 bases line up with TRBD1. With V trimmed by 3 bases and J by 1 base, 2 bases remained unmatched. The CDR3 is made up of 14 amino acids. Germline V gives CDR1 SGHTA, CDR2 FQGTGA. DNA for the CDR3: TGTGCCAGCAGCTTGACAGGGCGGAACACTGAAGCTTTCTTT. Its protein is CASSLTGRNTEAFF.

The rearrangement links TRBV4-2 to TRBJ2-1; D might be TRBD2 (5 bases). The germline CDR1 and CDR2 sequences are LGHNA and YNFKEQ. The length of the CDR3 is 16 residues. Trimming pared 3 bases from V and 4 bases from J, leaving 16 bases between. The CDR3 nucleotides read TGTGCCAGCAGCCAGAACTCTTTAGCGCCTTACAATGAGCAGTTCTTC. Its translation: CASSQNSLAPYNEQFF.

The chain is built from TRBV28 and TRBJ2-4, with 7 bases matching TRBD2. In germline, CDR1 is MDHEN, CDR2 SYDVKM. The CDR3 has 16 residues. The V segment lost 6 bases and the J segment 0 bases; nucleotides outside the gene matches: 8. The CDR3 nucleotides read TGTGCCAGCAGACCCGGAGCGGGATTAGCCAAAAACATTCAGTACTTC. It encodes CASRPGAGLAKNIQYF.

This chain joins TRBV13 and TRBJ2-1; 9 bases align to TRBD2. The CDR3 has 13 amino acids. Germline V lookup: CDR1 PRHDT, CDR2 FYEKMQ (reference sequence). V was clipped by 7 bases and J by 6 bases; unmatched bases: 4. CDR3 nucleotide sequence: TGTGCCAGCACCCTAGCGGGACCCAATGAGCAGTTCTTC. It encodes CASTLAGPNEQFF. The complete variable domain, with remaining parts taken from reference TRBV13 and TRBJ2-1, reads AAGVIQSPRHLIKEKRETATLKCYPIPRHDTVYWYQQGPGQDPQFLISFYEKMQSDKGSIPDRFSAQQFSDYHSELNMSSLELGDSALYFCASTLAGPNEQFFGPGTRLTVL.

The genes are TRBV30 and TRBJ2-7; 12 bases map to TRBD2. The germline gives CDR1 GTSNPN, CDR2 SVGIG (reference sequence). With V trimmed by 3 bases and J by 6 bases, 6 bases remained unmatched. The CDR3 covers 14 residues. CDR3 sequence: CAWRTSGSPLEQYF. The CDR3 DNA sequence: TGTGCCTGGAGGACTAGCGGGAGTCCCCTCGAGCAGTACTTC.

The chain couples TRBV9 to TRBJ2-3; tentatively, D is TRBD2 (6 bases). The CDR3 runs to 16 residues. CDR1 and CDR2 from the germline V gene are SGDLS and YYNGEE. The V end was cut by 7 bases, the J end by 4 bases, with 22 bases between. The CDR3 nucleotides are TGTGCCAGCCAGCATGGAAGAGGGAGGACCGCAGATACGCAGTATTTT. Its translation: CASQHGRGRTADTQYF.

The rearrangement uses TRBV29-1 and TRBJ1-2; no clear D. This CDR3 has 11 amino acids. V lost 7 bases and J lost 4, with 10 bases in between. Germline V gene lookup returns CDR1 SQVTM and CDR2 ANQGSEA. DNA for the CDR3: TGCAGCGCCGCATCAGGCTATGGCTACACCTTC. Its translation: CSAASGYGYTF.

The rearrangement joins TRBV28 to TRBJ2-7; D unclear. The CDR3 length is 11 residues. Trimming took off 4 bases at V and 6 bases at J, with 7 bases between the two ends. Germline V gene sequence: CDR1 MDHEN, CDR2 SYDVKM. The DNA of the CDR3 is TGTGCCAGCAGTTATATGGGCGAGCAGTACTTC. It yields the protein CASSYMGEQYF.

V gene TRBV7-9 combines with J gene TRBJ2-6; D possibly corresponds to TRBD2 (6 bases). V dropped 5 bases and J dropped 4 bases, with 15 bases sitting between them. Germline V gene data show CDR1 as SEHNR and CDR2 as FQNEAQ (reference sequence). The CDR3 consists of 16 residues. This CDR3 is CASSLRDSRGANVLTF. CDR3 coding DNA: TGTGCCAGCAGCCTCAGGGACTCGAGGGGGGCCAACGTCCTGACTTTC.

The chain links TRBV29-1 to TRBJ2-7, with D unclear. V gave up 4 bases and J gave up 1 base, with 11 bases separating them. Germline V lookup: CDR1 SQVTM, CDR2 ANQGSEA. The CDR3 is made up of 13 amino acids. The CDR3 loop reads CSVVSGASYEQYF. Written as DNA, the CDR3 is TGCAGCGTTGTAAGTGGAGCTTCCTACGAGCAGTACTTC.

This chain connects TRBV7-2 to TRBJ1-1; tentative D call: TRBD1 (6 bases). Trimming removed 0 bases at V and 4 bases at J, with 12 bases between. CDR3 length: 15 amino acids. Germline V CDR1 and CDR2: SGHTA, FQGNSA. This CDR3 is CASSLARTASTEAFF. For the CDR3, the DNA is TGTGCCAGCAGCTTAGCCCGGACAGCGAGCACTGAAGCTTTCTTT.

The chain employs TRBV19 and TRBJ2-2; weak D call: TRBD1 (5 bases). The germline V gene has CDR1 LNHDA and CDR2 SQIVND (reference sequence). V was trimmed by 0 bases and J by 0 bases, leaving 11 bases between them. The CDR3 contains 17 residues. CDR3 residues: CASSIDQQVTNTGELFF. CDR3 DNA: TGTGCCAGTAGTATAGATCAACAGGTAACGAACACCGGGGAGCTGTTTTTT.

The V call is TRBV6-5, the J call TRBJ2-3, with 9 bases lining up with TRBD1. J lost 2 bases, V lost 6 bases, and 6 bases had no gene match. Per the germline V gene, CDR1 is MNHEY and CDR2 is SVGAGI. This CDR3 is 15 amino acids long. DNA for the CDR3: TGTGCCAGCAGCTCCGGGACAGGGTACACAGATACGCAGTATTTT. It yields the protein CASSSGTGYTDTQYF.

The chain has TRBV11-2 and TRBJ2-1, with 7 positions matching TRBD2. This CDR3 is built from 13 residues. Unmatched junction bases numbered 4, after V lost 4 bases and J lost 7 bases. The V gene's germline CDR1 is SGHAT and CDR2 FQNNGV. The CDR3 loop reads CASSSGLVNEQFF. CDR3 bases: TGTGCCAGCAGCTCCGGACTAGTTAATGAGCAGTTCTTC.

The chain joins TRBV13 to TRBJ1-4, with D hard to call. V shed 0 bases and J shed 8 bases, with 7 bases lying between them. The CDR3 sequence is 13 residues long. Looked up from germline, CDR1 is PRHDT and CDR2 is FYEKMQ (reference sequence). The CDR3 coding sequence is TGTGCCAGCAGCTTAGGAGGGCACGAAAAACTGTTTTTT. As protein: CASSLGGHEKLFF.

This clone was seen only once. The V call is TRBV11-3, the J call TRBJ2-1; possible D gene TRBD1, 6 bases. V gave up 1 base and J gave up 5 bases, with 9 bases separating them. Germline lookup yields CDR1 SGHNT and CDR2 YENEEA. The CDR3 has 14 residues. The CDR3 loop reads CASSLGDKHNEQFF. CDR3 sequence (DNA): TGTGCCAGCAGCTTAGGGGACAAACACAATGAGCAGTTCTTC.

The chain joins TRBV7-2 to TRBJ2-5; 12 bases are a match to TRBD2. This CDR3 has 15 residues. V was clipped by 4 bases and J by 7 bases; unmatched bases: 7. In germline, CDR1 is SGHTA, CDR2 FQGNSA. CDR3 residues: CASSSSGLAGPTQYF. As DNA, the CDR3 is TGTGCCAGCAGCTCCAGTGGACTAGCGGGACCGACCCAGTACTTC.

The rearrangement links TRBV7-6 to TRBJ2-7; a possible D gene is TRBD1 (5 bases). V was trimmed by 1 base and J by 0 bases, leaving 10 bases between them. CDR1 SGHVS and CDR2 FNYEAQ come from the germline V gene. The CDR3 runs 15 residues. The CDR3 reads CASSLGQTSSYEQYF. The CDR3 region has the DNA TGTGCCAGCAGCTTAGGACAGACAAGCTCCTACGAGCAGTACTTC.

This chain uses TRBV5-1 with TRBJ2-5; D tentatively fits TRBD1 or TRBD2 (5 bases each). V was pared by 0 bases and J by 2 bases, with 8 bases between. This CDR3 has 14 residues. CDR1 and CDR2 from the germline V gene are SGHRS and YFSETQ. The CDR3 DNA follows: TGCGCCAGCAGCTTGGTTGGGGGACAAGAGACCCAGTACTTC. This sequence encodes CASSLVGGQETQYF.